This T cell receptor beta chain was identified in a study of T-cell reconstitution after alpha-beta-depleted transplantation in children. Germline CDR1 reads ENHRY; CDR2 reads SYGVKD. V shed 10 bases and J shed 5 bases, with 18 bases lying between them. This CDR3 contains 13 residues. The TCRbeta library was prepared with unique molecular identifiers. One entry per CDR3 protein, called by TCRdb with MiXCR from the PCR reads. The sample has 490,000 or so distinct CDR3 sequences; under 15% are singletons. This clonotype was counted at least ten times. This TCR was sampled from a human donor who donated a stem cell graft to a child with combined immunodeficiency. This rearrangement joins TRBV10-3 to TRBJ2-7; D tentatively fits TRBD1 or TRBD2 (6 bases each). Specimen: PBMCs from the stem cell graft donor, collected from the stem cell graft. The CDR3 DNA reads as TGTGCCACCGGGACGGAGGGGGAGGACGAGCAGTACTTC. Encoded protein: CATGTEGEDEQYF.